The 29 T cell receptor beta chains given below trace back to one sample, sequenced in a study of cytomegalovirus exposure and HLA in healthy donors. Method: immunoSEQ multiplex PCR; TCRdb's copy keeps in-frame clones and lacks some. The table lists about 160,000 clones, approximately 89% of them singletons. Sequencing was performed on PBMCs. The source is a man between 18 and 29 years old in good health and CMV-seropositive.

The DNA for the CDR3 is TGTGCCAGCAGCCCCAGACTAGCCGATAAGTACAATGAGCAGTTCTTC. Its translation is CASSPRLADKYNEQFF. The gene calls are TRBV7-9 and TRBJ2-1, with 7 bases fitting TRBD2. The CDR3 totals 16 residues. The V segment lost 5 bases and the J segment 4 bases; nucleotides outside the gene matches: 11. Per germline, CDR1 SEHNR and CDR2 FQNEAQ (reference sequence).

The chain joins TRBV2 to TRBJ1-1; D might be TRBD1 (5 bases). This CDR3 has 13 amino acids. Germline lookup yields CDR1 SNHLY and CDR2 FYNNEI. V shed 4 bases and J shed 1 base, with 7 bases lying between them. In DNA, the CDR3 is TGTGCCAGCAGTGGGGACTGGAACACTGAAGCTTTCTTT. Its translation is CASSGDWNTEAFF.

The sample holds one count of this clone. V is TRBV18 and J is TRBJ2-3; D is perhaps TRBD2 (6 bases). Trimming cost V 1 base and J 4 bases, with 15 bases left between them. Germline CDR1 and CDR2: KGHSH and LQKENI. CDR3 size: 16 residues. This CDR3 reads CASSPLHTGDPDTQYF. The CDR3 bases are TGTGCCAGCTCACCACTTCATACGGGAGACCCAGATACGCAGTATTTT. Based on the CDR3 plus reference TRBV18 and TRBJ2-3, the full variable domain is NAGVMQNPRHLVRRRGQEARLRCSPMKGHSHVYWYRQLPEEGLKFMVYLQKENIIDESGMPKERFSAEFPKEGPSILRIQQVVRGDSAAYFCASSPLHTGDPDTQYFGPGTRLTVL.

The rearrangement joins TRBV11-2 to TRBJ1-5; D is uncertain. Trimming cost V 0 bases and J 1 base, with 7 bases left between them. The germline V gene has CDR1 SGHAT and CDR2 FQNNGV. The CDR3 has 15 amino acids. The CDR3 region is CASSLDGGSNQPQHF. The CDR3 DNA sequence: TGTGCCAGCAGCTTAGATGGTGGCAGCAATCAGCCCCAGCATTTT. Combining the CDR3 with reference TRBV11-2 and TRBJ1-5 gives the whole variable domain EAGVAQSPRYKIIEKRQSVAFWCNPISGHATLYWYQQILGQGPKLLIQFQNNGVVDDSQLPKDRFSAERLKGVDSTLKIQPAKLEDSAVYLCASSLDGGSNQPQHFGDGTRLSIL.

The chain couples TRBV21-1 to TRBJ1-2; TRBD1, the table's D call, lacks a check against the DNA. TRBV21-1 corresponds to a pseudogene. CDR3 size: 14 residues. CDR3 nucleotide sequence: TGTGCCATTCCGAACCCCAGGGGTCACTATGGCTACACCTTC. It codes for CAIPNPRGHYGYTF.

The chain carries TRBV7-2 and TRBJ1-4, with D maybe TRBD1 (5 bases). The CDR3 has 13 amino acids. The V and J ends lost 5 bases and 14 bases respectively, with 18 bases between them. Germline assignment: CDR1 SGHTA and CDR2 FQGNSA. This chain's CDR3 is CASSGQQRSILFF. DNA for the CDR3: TGTGCCAGCAGCGGACAACAGAGGTCAATCCTGTTTTTT.

The chain links TRBV2 to TRBJ2-7; D unresolved. The CDR3 loop spans 14 amino acids. Trimming left V 0 bases short and J 6 bases short, with 12 bases between. Germline CDR1 is SNHLY and CDR2 is FYNNEI. CDR3 region: CASSEAVNTSEQYF. CDR3 in DNA: TGTGCCAGCAGTGAAGCGGTCAACACAAGCGAGCAGTACTTC.

J is TRBJ2-7 and V is TRBV5-1, with 9 positions matching TRBD2. Germline CDR1 and CDR2: SGHRS and YFSETQ. CDR3 length equals 15 residues. Trimming took 4 bases from V and 3 from J; bases not matched to a gene: 8. The CDR3 here is CASSRGSGGSYEQYF. The CDR3 region has the DNA TGCGCCAGCAGCCGGGGTAGCGGGGGAAGCTACGAGCAGTACTTC.

This clone has only a few counts. This rearrangement joins TRBV6-1 to TRBJ2-4; TRBD1 matches 8 bases. The V gene end was trimmed by 3 bases and the J gene end by 0 bases; junction bases not matched to a gene: 10. The CDR3 runs 18 residues. Germline CDR1 MNHNS, CDR2 SASEGT. This CDR3 is CASSEGTGLIGAKNIQYF. The CDR3 coding sequence is TGTGCCAGCAGTGAGGGGACAGGCCTAATCGGAGCCAAAAACATTCAGTACTTC.

This chain uses TRBV4-1 with TRBJ1-1; a weak D match, TRBD1 (5 bases). The germline CDR1 and CDR2 sequences are MGHRA and YSYEKL. Deletions cut 4 bases from V and 5 bases from J, with 11 bases between. The CDR3 spans 13 residues. CDR3 DNA: TGCGCCAGCAGCCTAAGGGGAGGTACTGAAGCTTTCTTT. This gives the protein CASSLRGGTEAFF.

The rearrangement links TRBV11-3 to TRBJ2-7, with 9 bases identical to TRBD2. The length of the CDR3 is 16 residues. The trim removed 7 bases at V and 7 bases at J, leaving 17 bases unmatched. The germline gives CDR1 SGHNT, CDR2 YENEEA. CDR3 coding DNA: TGTGCCAGCACCGTTCCTCTAGCGGGAATCCTCAAGGAGCAGTACTTC. Translating gives CASTVPLAGILKEQYF.

V is TRBV6-1 and J is TRBJ1-2; 8 bases line up with TRBD1. The CDR3 length is 14 residues. CDR1 and CDR2 (germline): MNHNS, SASEGT. Unmatched junction bases numbered 7, after V lost 2 bases and J lost 8 bases. The CDR3 loop reads CASSENQGAGGYTF. The CDR3 region has the DNA TGTGCCAGCAGTGAAAACCAGGGGGCCGGGGGCTACACCTTC.

The genes are TRBV9 and TRBJ1-5; tentatively, D is TRBD1 (6 bases). The V end lost 0 bases, the J end lost 7 bases, and 11 bases lay between the germline ends. Germline assignment: CDR1 SGDLS and CDR2 YYNGEE. This CDR3 has 14 amino acids. CDR3 sequence reads: CASSVDQGRQPQHF. The CDR3, as DNA: TGTGCCAGCAGCGTAGACCAGGGGCGGCAGCCCCAGCATTTT.

The CDR3 sequence: CASSLAPQNIQYF. The CDR3 nucleotides are TGTGCCAGCAGCTTGGCCCCCCAAAACATTCAGTACTTC. The chain couples TRBV11-2 to TRBJ2-4; D unclear. Germline V gives CDR1 SGHAT, CDR2 FQNNGV. The CDR3 has 13 residues. V lost 3 bases, J lost 5 bases, and 8 bases lay in between.

The chain combines TRBV5-1 with TRBJ2-7, with D unclear. Looked up from germline, CDR1 is SGHRS and CDR2 is YFSETQ. There are 15 residues in the CDR3. V was clipped by 0 bases and J by 0 bases, with 10 bases between them. CDR3 in DNA: TGCGCCAGCAGCTTGGAGCCGTACAGCTCCTACGAGCAGTACTTC. This encodes CASSLEPYSSYEQYF. Combining the CDR3 with reference TRBV5-1 and TRBJ2-7 gives the whole variable domain KAGVTQTPRYLIKTRGQQVTLSCSPISGHRSVSWYQQTPGQGLQFLFEYFSETQRNKGNFPGRFSGRQFSNSRSEMNVSTLELGDSALYLCASSLEPYSSYEQYFGPGTRLTVT.

V usage is TRBV30 and J usage is TRBJ2-2; D perhaps matches TRBD1 (6 bases). This CDR3 region has 14 residues. Deletions cut 3 bases from V and 2 bases from J, with 10 bases between. Germline CDR1 and CDR2: GTSNPN and SVGIG (reference sequence). CDR3 sequence reads: CAWSTGINTGELFF. The CDR3 nucleotides are TGTGCCTGGAGCACAGGGATTAACACCGGGGAGCTGTTTTTT.

By sample share, this clone is medium-sized (0.01 to 0.1%). The V and J genes are TRBV30 and TRBJ1-2; D unresolved. Germline lookup yields CDR1 GTSNPN and CDR2 SVGIG (reference sequence). The CDR3 totals 15 residues. V was pared by 1 base and J by 0 bases, with 12 bases between. CDR3 amino acids: CAWSEGVQANYGYTF. The DNA of the CDR3 is TGTGCCTGGAGTGAGGGAGTGCAAGCTAACTATGGCTACACCTTC.

V gene TRBV4-1 combines with J gene TRBJ2-3; a weak D match, TRBD1 (5 bases). Germline lookup yields CDR1 MGHRA and CDR2 YSYEKL. CDR3 size: 16 residues. The V and J ends lost 2 bases and 1 base respectively, with 13 bases between them. The CDR3 nucleotides are TGCGCCAGCAGCCAAAGCCCGACAGTAGGCACAGATACGCAGTATTTT. This codes for CASSQSPTVGTDTQYF.

The CDR3 DNA sequence: TGTGCCAGCAGTTTATCGATGGGGGCAGGGACGCAGTATTTT. Protein: CASSLSMGAGTQYF. The genes are TRBV27 and TRBJ2-3; D possibly corresponds to TRBD1 (6 bases). The germline gives CDR1 MNHEY, CDR2 SMNVEV (reference sequence). This CDR3 has 14 amino acids. Trimming cost V 0 bases and J 9 bases, with 13 bases left between them.

The chain is built from TRBV5-1 and TRBJ2-7; 10 nucleotides agree with TRBD2. The CDR3 contains 16 residues. Looked up from germline, CDR1 is SGHRS and CDR2 is YFSETQ. The J segment lost 0 bases and the V segment lost 4 bases, leaving 7 bases of the junction unmatched. CDR3 bases: TGCGCCAGCAGCATGGCTAGCGGGGGTAGCTCCTACGAGCAGTACTTC. Amino acids: CASSMASGGSSYEQYF.

CDR3 nucleotide sequence: TGTGCCAGCAGCCCGGGACTAGGAGGGTATGAGCAGTTCTTC. It encodes CASSPGLGGYEQFF. V and J are TRBV5-6 and TRBJ2-1; 8 bases fit TRBD2. The V and J ends lost 4 bases and 8 bases, in that order; junction bases with no gene match: 8. Per the germline V gene, CDR1 is SGHDT and CDR2 is YYEEEE. The CDR3 runs to 14 residues.

The chain is built from TRBV6-4 and TRBJ2-1; 11 positions agree with TRBD2. The V gene's germline CDR1 is MRHNA and CDR2 SNTAGT. CDR3 length equals 16 residues. V was pared by 5 bases and J by 7 bases, with 10 bases of the junction left unmatched. The CDR3 reads CASSPLAGGPGNEQFF. CDR3 DNA sequence: TGTGCCAGCAGTCCCTTAGCGGGAGGGCCGGGGAATGAGCAGTTCTTC.

The chain combines TRBV28 with TRBJ2-1; 11 bases fit TRBD2. V dropped 10 bases and J dropped 9; count of bases not matched to a gene: 11. Germline values: CDR1 MDHEN, CDR2 SYDVKM. The length of the CDR3 is 14 residues. The CDR3 protein is CATYGTSGRSEQFF. DNA of the CDR3: TGTGCCACCTACGGGACTAGCGGTCGGAGTGAGCAGTTCTTC.

V is TRBV5-6 and J is TRBJ2-1; the match to TRBD2 covers 9 bases. V trimming: 4 bases; J trimming: 9 bases; junction bases outside the gene matches: 5. The CDR3 spans 13 residues. Germline V gene lookup returns CDR1 SGHDT and CDR2 YYEEEE. CDR3 sequence: CASSVSGRGEQFF. The CDR3 DNA is TGTGCCAGCAGCGTTAGCGGGAGAGGTGAGCAGTTCTTC.

V is TRBV18 and J is TRBJ2-2, with D possibly TRBD2 on 6 matching bases. This CDR3 has 15 amino acids. The germline V gene encodes CDR1 KGHSH and CDR2 LQKENI. Trimming took off 3 bases at V and 4 bases at J, with 12 bases between the two ends. DNA for the CDR3: TGTGCCAGCTCACCTTCGGGAGCGAGCACCGGGGAGCTGTTTTTT. As protein: CASSPSGASTGELFF.

The V call is TRBV11-2, the J call TRBJ1-1; the D is unclear. Germline V lookup: CDR1 SGHAT, CDR2 FQNNGV. V was clipped by 1 base and J by 5 bases, with 8 bases between them. The CDR3 is 13 residues long. CDR3 coding DNA: TGTGCCAGCAGCTTAGGGTGGAGGACTGAAGCTTTCTTT. It specifies CASSLGWRTEAFF. Filled out from reference TRBV11-2 and TRBJ1-1, the complete variable domain reads EAGVAQSPRYKIIEKRQSVAFWCNPISGHATLYWYQQILGQGPKLLIQFQNNGVVDDSQLPKDRFSAERLKGVDSTLKIQPAKLEDSAVYLCASSLGWRTEAFFGQGTRLTVV.

The rearrangement joins TRBV6-5 to TRBJ2-7, with 8 bases lining up with TRBD1. The CDR3 extends over 16 amino acids. Germline loops: CDR1 MNHEY, CDR2 SVGAGI. V dropped 0 bases and J dropped 3; count of bases not matched to a gene: 7. The CDR3 region has the DNA TGTGCCAGCAGTTACTCGATATGGACAGGGAGCTACGAGCAGTACTTC. Translation gives CASSYSIWTGSYEQYF.

CDR3 residues: CASSILSTGFTHEQYF. The CDR3 DNA is TGTGCCAGCAGTATACTATCGACAGGGTTCACCCACGAGCAGTACTTC. This chain uses TRBV27 with TRBJ2-7, with 7 nucleotides matching TRBD1. The CDR3 extends over 16 amino acids. Losses at the gene ends were 5 bases for V and 5 bases for J; bases not matched to a gene: 15. CDR1 and CDR2 from the germline V gene are MNHEY and SMNVEV (reference sequence).

This chain's CDR3 is CASSSQGQGYEQYF. In DNA, the CDR3 is TGTGCCAGCAGTTCCCAGGGGCAGGGCTACGAGCAGTACTTC. The chain links TRBV27 to TRBJ2-7, with D possibly TRBD1 on 6 matching bases. This CDR3 is 14 amino acids long. Per germline, CDR1 MNHEY and CDR2 SMNVEV (reference sequence). Trimming stripped 4 bases from V and 3 bases from J, with 13 bases between.